Included here is one T cell receptor (beta chain) sequence, with context. Its target is not known. This sample is part of a study of T cell responses to AZD1222 COVID-19 vaccine. Study-wide results and limits: Only six AZD1222 recipients tested seropositive at baseline. Donors were mostly white British, more females; clonal diversity possibly underestimated.

Libraries were prepared by immunoSEQ multiplex PCR; TCRdb keeps only in-frame clonotypes and omits some of them. The sample shows about 180,000 clones, 94% of them seen only once. Germline-derived CDR1 and CDR2 are KGHDR and SFDVKD. CDR3 length: 16 amino acids. V gave up 5 bases and J gave up 8 bases; unmatched junction bases: 10. The chain links TRBV24-1 to TRBJ2-1, with 11 bases that match TRBD2. Sequenced material: peripheral blood, taken 28 days after the second AZD1222 dose. The clonotype was recovered from an adult who received the AZD1222 COVID-19 vaccine. CDR3 coding DNA: TGTGCCACCAGTGGACGACTAGCGGGATTGGGTTATGAGCAGTTCTTC. Amino acids: CATSGRLAGLGYEQFF.